A single sample gave rise to the 2 T cell receptor beta chains below, sequenced in a study of blood T cell repertoires in COVID-19. The method was immunoSEQ multiplex PCR; TCRdb's version includes in-frame clones alone and lacks a portion of them. This table has roughly 100,000 clones, approximately 72% appearing once. Sequencing was carried out using peripheral blood. Every receptor here comes from a woman between 65 and 79 years old with acute or convalescent COVID-19.

DNA of the CDR3: TGTGCCAGCAGTCCCGGGACAGGGGCCAAAGAGACCCAGTACTTC. Its protein is CASSPGTGAKETQYF. This chain links TRBV27 with TRBJ2-5; TRBD1 aligns across 10 bases. Germline V CDR1 and CDR2: MNHEY, SMNVEV (reference sequence). The CDR3 sequence is 15 residues long. The trim removed 5 bases at V and 3 bases at J, leaving 6 bases unmatched.

V is TRBV6-1 and J is TRBJ1-1; 7 nucleotides agree with TRBD1. Germline CDR1 reads MNHNS; CDR2 reads SASEGT. The CDR3 spans 15 residues. The V segment lost 2 bases and the J segment 4 bases; nucleotides outside the gene matches: 7. The CDR3, as DNA: TGTGCCAGCAGTGAACTAGCGACAGGGCGCACTGAAGCTTTCTTT. Protein product: CASSELATGRTEAFF.